Reported below is one T cell receptor beta chain. What it binds is not known. Researchers took RNA transcripts and amplified the TCR beta CDR3 regions from them. During a first-round RT-PCR of the TCR CDR3, the HTBI primer set was used. TCRdb reprocessed the multiplex PCR reads with MiXCR, giving one entry per CDR3 protein. The sample consists of approximately 530,000 distinct CDR3 sequences, approximately 16% of them appearing once. Graves' hyperthyroidism showing no ophthalmopathy progression within 18 months was considered stable. Together with thyroid ultrasound, orbital computed tomography, serum thyroxine and TRAb, clinical symptoms were used for diagnoses. This sample was included in a study of T cells in Graves' hyperthyroidism and ophthalmopathy. In the study overall: Prior to any treatment, at the point of initial diagnosis, peripheral blood was collected. Broader study findings: Through a model of 13 V-J features, ophthalmopathy was separated from stable hyperthyroidism.

CDR1 is MNHEY and CDR2 is SVGAGI in the germline V gene. The CDR3 is made up of 15 amino acids. Trimming cost V 2 bases and J 6 bases, with 17 bases left between them. Sequencing used blood. The TCR comes from a woman between 18 and 30 years old with Graves' hyperthyroidism. J is TRBJ2-7 and V is TRBV6-5; no reliable D call. The DNA for the CDR3 is TGTGCCAGCAGTTACGACCGCGGCCGCCCAATCGAGCAGTACTTC. Translated: CASSYDRGRPIEQYF.